Listed below are T cell receptor beta chains from one sample, sequenced in a study of blood T cell repertoires in COVID-19. Repertoires were generated with immunoSEQ multiplex PCR, while TCRdb's copy carries only in-frame clones and drops some. This sample has over 75,000 clones; approximately 79% occur once, and the top ten carry 10% to 12%. Source material: peripheral blood. The receptors come from a man between 65 and 85 years old with acute or convalescent COVID-19. Each CDR3 is given without its conserved first and last residue. The order of the fields is CDR3 protein, V gene, J gene.

CDR3: ASSQRGPVDTQY
V: TRBV3-1/TRBV3-2
J: TRBJ2-3

CDR3: ASSPRLNTEAF
V: TRBV18
J: TRBJ1-1

CDR3: ASSSSLNQPQH
V: TRBV28
J: TRBJ1-5

CDR3: ATRSTPLSNQPQH
V: TRBV2
J: TRBJ1-5

CDR3: ASSQVGRVVTGELF
V: TRBV4-2
J: TRBJ2-2

CDR3: ASSSEGALGGTGELF
V: TRBV5-1
J: TRBJ2-2

CDR3: ASSAHRGAGEAF
V: TRBV25-1
J: TRBJ1-1

CDR3: ASSPWPRGRDYGYT
V: TRBV3-1/TRBV3-2
J: TRBJ1-2

CDR3: ASSQGGGANYNEQF
V: TRBV3-1/TRBV3-2
J: TRBJ2-1

CDR3: ASSLDAGSGNTIY
V: TRBV5-4
J: TRBJ1-3

CDR3: ASRSLAGGGWQF
V: TRBV19
J: TRBJ2-1

CDR3: ASSEAGSRYGYT
V: TRBV10-2
J: TRBJ1-2

CDR3: ASSQDWSENYEQY
V: TRBV4-1
J: TRBJ2-7

CDR3: ASRTGENTEAF
V: TRBV2
J: TRBJ1-1

CDR3: ASSVGGGQY
V: TRBV18
J: TRBJ2-3

CDR3: ASSLGRGTEAF
V: TRBV5-4
J: TRBJ1-1

CDR3: ASSFPRARTGGGGYGYT
V: TRBV28
J: TRBJ1-2

CDR3: ASSYRGDGYT
V: TRBV14
J: TRBJ1-2

CDR3: ASSLDPSGGDNEQF
V: TRBV5-1
J: TRBJ2-1

CDR3: ASSPQTSGGVIQY
V: TRBV18
J: TRBJ2-4

CDR3: ASSPSAGPQPQH
V: TRBV7-8
J: TRBJ1-5

CDR3: ASSLFTISDEKLF
V: TRBV5-5
J: TRBJ1-4

CDR3: ASSGEAITSTDTQY
V: TRBV2
J: TRBJ2-3

CDR3: AISEAGIHTEAF
V: TRBV10-3
J: TRBJ1-1

CDR3: ASSEAGGAGETQY
V: TRBV2
J: TRBJ2-5

CDR3: ASSLARSNQPQH
V: TRBV11-2
J: TRBJ1-5

CDR3: ASSSGTNNEQF
V: TRBV7-9
J: TRBJ2-1

CDR3: ASSQGIPGLAGGPNEQF
V: TRBV4-2
J: TRBJ2-1

CDR3: ASRLGTGGRNGELF
V: TRBV27
J: TRBJ2-2

CDR3: AISESTSTDTQY
V: TRBV10-3
J: TRBJ2-3

CDR3: ASSIPRTVPYGYT
V: TRBV19
J: TRBJ1-2

CDR3: ASSIVGSSIAGSTDTQY
V: TRBV19
J: TRBJ2-3

CDR3: ASSLIAGGLDEQF
V: TRBV7-3
J: TRBJ2-1

CDR3: ASSGAGVTDTQY
V: TRBV10-1
J: TRBJ2-3

CDR3: ASSFSGPPDGEQY
V: TRBV11-2
J: TRBJ2-7

CDR3: ASSLGLQSTYNEQF
V: TRBV7-8
J: TRBJ2-1

CDR3: ASSKNGGPGELF
V: TRBV19
J: TRBJ2-2

CDR3: ASSFGYNEQF
V: TRBV11-2
J: TRBJ2-1